This T cell receptor beta chain originates from a study of T cell responses to AZD1222 COVID-19 vaccine. TCRdb's table, derived via immunoSEQ multiplex PCR, lists solely in-frame clones and lacks some. The sample has 150,000 to 180,000 clones; around 85% are singletons. As regards this clone: As yet, its antigen is unknown.

The germline V gene encodes CDR1 MNHEY and CDR2 SMNVEV (reference sequence). Trimming left V 3 bases short and J 0 bases short, with 14 bases between. CDR3 size: 16 residues. The study's findings and limits: All repertoire sampling was performed exclusively after the peak T cell response.

This chain connects TRBV27 to TRBJ1-1, with D maybe TRBD1 (6 bases). The sequence came from an adult in good health. The sequencing used peripheral blood, collected on day 0 of MenACWY control vaccination. The CDR3 reads CASSLSGRDMNTEAFF. The CDR3 nucleotides are TGTGCCAGCAGTTTGTCAGGCCGGGACATGAACACTGAAGCTTTCTTT.